The 8 T cell receptor beta chains presented below share a single source sample, sequenced in a study of cytomegalovirus exposure and HLA in healthy donors (dated 2017 in TCRdb). Library preparation used the immunoSEQ multiplex PCR assay. For the multiplex PCR, a mixture combining 60 forward primers for TCR Vbeta segments and 13 reverse primers for TCR Jbeta segments was used. TCRdb re-hosts the immuneACCESS table, in-frame sequences only. Its copies lack some clones; in the studies checked, an unresolved V gene accounts for under half of them, and the cause for the rest is not known. The sample contains 55,000 to 80,000 clones, 75% of them found a single time. About 8% of the sample belongs to the ten largest clones. The sequencing sample was made of PBMCs. These receptors were collected from a woman aged 25 to 45 in good health and CMV-seropositive.

The CDR3 reads CASSSRQGPYEQYF. The CDR3 coding sequence is TGTGCCAGCAGTAGTCGACAGGGACCCTACGAGCAGTACTTC. The rearrangement uses TRBV25-1 and TRBJ2-7, with 7 bases matching TRBD1. The CDR3 is made up of 14 amino acids. Trimming took 5 bases from V and 2 from J; bases not matched to a gene: 6. CDR1 is MGHDK and CDR2 is SYGVNS in the germline V gene.

The chain has TRBV6-1 and TRBJ1-5; D not resolved. The CDR3 sequence is 15 residues long. The V end was cut by 2 bases, the J end by 5 bases, with 13 bases between. The germline gives CDR1 MNHNS, CDR2 SASEGT. The CDR3 loop is CASSEWRKEDQPQHF. In DNA form, the CDR3 reads TGTGCCAGCAGTGAATGGAGGAAGGAGGATCAGCCCCAGCATTTT.

The chain links TRBV4-1 to TRBJ1-1; tentatively, D is TRBD1 (5 bases). Deletions cut 0 bases from V and 5 bases from J, with 19 bases between. Germline V gives CDR1 MGHRA, CDR2 YSYEKL. This CDR3 has 17 amino acids. Here the CDR3 reads CASSQDGSRGVGTEAFF. In DNA, the CDR3 is TGCGCCAGCAGCCAAGATGGGAGTCGGGGGGTCGGGACTGAAGCTTTCTTT.

This clone was counted only a few times. The chain is built from TRBV11-2 and TRBJ2-7; TRBD1 might be the D (6 bases). Trimming cost V 3 bases and J 5 bases, with 8 bases left between them. Looked up from germline, CDR1 is SGHAT and CDR2 is FQNNGV. The CDR3 loop spans 12 amino acids. The CDR3: CASSLGAHEQYF. The CDR3 nucleotides read TGTGCCAGCAGCTTGGGGGCCCACGAGCAGTACTTC.

The chain joins TRBV15 to TRBJ1-3; TRBD1 is a possible D gene (6 bases). V lost 4 bases, J lost 5 bases, and 9 bases lay in between. The CDR3 covers 13 residues. Germline lookup yields CDR1 LNHNV and CDR2 YYDKDF (reference sequence). The DNA of the CDR3 is TGTGCCACCAGCACGGACAGTAGAAACACCATATATTTT. Translating it yields CATSTDSRNTIYF.

The CDR3 sequence: CASSSFLQGMEETQYF. The CDR3 DNA follows: TGTGCCAGCAGCTCCTTTTTACAGGGGATGGAGGAGACCCAGTACTTC. J is TRBJ2-5 and V is TRBV7-6, with 7 bases that match TRBD1. V lost 4 bases to trimming and J lost 5 bases; unmatched junction nucleotides: 13. Per germline, CDR1 SGHVS and CDR2 FNYEAQ. The CDR3 consists of 16 residues.

The rearrangement links TRBV30 to TRBJ2-2; 9 bases align to TRBD1. The CDR3 sequence is 15 residues long. The V and J ends lost 3 bases and 6 bases, in that order; junction bases with no gene match: 8. Per germline, CDR1 GTSNPN and CDR2 SVGIG (reference sequence). CDR3 sequence: CAWSQGTGWSGELFF. The CDR3 region has the DNA TGTGCCTGGAGCCAGGGGACAGGGTGGTCCGGGGAGCTGTTTTTT.

The chain carries TRBV9 and TRBJ2-7; the D gene is possibly TRBD1 (5 bases). CDR1 is SGDLS, CDR2 YYNGEE, per germline. V was shortened by 0 bases and J by 5 bases, with 9 bases between the two germline ends. The CDR3 sequence is 13 residues long. CDR3 coding DNA: TGTGCCAGCAGCGTAGATCTAGGGGACGAGCAGTACTTC. It specifies CASSVDLGDEQYF.